Listed below are T cell receptor beta chains from one sample, sequenced in a study of T cell responses to AZD1222 COVID-19 vaccine. The assay was immunoSEQ multiplex PCR, and TCRdb's table has in-frame clones only and misses some. The table records roughly 130,000 clones, roughly 94% of them present only once. Here the sequenced sample was peripheral blood, taken on day 0 of AZD1222 vaccination. The source of these receptors is an adult in good health. CDR3s include the opening cysteine and the closing phenylalanine or tryptophan. Fields, in order: J gene, clone size, V gene, D gene, CDR3 protein, CDR3 DNA. The D gene is left open where the match is weak. Rows give clone size only sometimes, using once, few, many, or a class for an expanded clone.

J gene: TRBJ1-1; clone size: -; V gene: TRBV18; D gene: -; CDR3 protein: CASSPAENTEAFF; CDR3 DNA: TGTGCCAGCTCACCAGCAGAGAACACTGAAGCTTTCTTT
J gene: TRBJ2-1; clone size: -; V gene: TRBV6-5; D gene: -; CDR3 protein: CASGRFEQFF; CDR3 DNA: TGTGCCAGCGGCCGCTTTGAGCAGTTCTTC
J gene: TRBJ2-1; clone size: -; V gene: TRBV29-1; D gene: TRBD2; CDR3 protein: CSASGGLRNEQFF; CDR3 DNA: TGCAGCGCCTCGGGGGGACTACGCAATGAGCAGTTCTTC
J gene: TRBJ1-5; clone size: -; V gene: TRBV6-1; D gene: -; CDR3 protein: CASSRDGRGALPQHF; CDR3 DNA: TGTGCCAGCAGCCGAGACGGCCGCGGAGCATTGCCCCAGCATTTT
J gene: TRBJ2-1; clone size: -; V gene: TRBV5-4; D gene: -; CDR3 protein: CASTLFDEQFF; CDR3 DNA: TGTGCCAGCACCCTTTTCGATGAGCAGTTCTTC
J gene: TRBJ1-2; clone size: -; V gene: TRBV6-5; D gene: TRBD1; CDR3 protein: CASRARDRGLGYTF; CDR3 DNA: TGTGCCAGCAGGGCCCGGGACAGGGGGCTAGGCTACACCTTC
J gene: TRBJ2-3; clone size: -; V gene: TRBV4-1; D gene: TRBD2; CDR3 protein: CASSQGVSGRADTQYF; CDR3 DNA: TGCGCCAGCAGCCAAGGAGTCAGCGGGAGGGCAGATACGCAGTATTTT
J gene: TRBJ2-7; clone size: -; V gene: TRBV28; D gene: TRBD1; CDR3 protein: CASSLGPTGDLKYF; CDR3 DNA: TGTGCCAGCAGTTTGGGCCCTACAGGGGACCTAAAGTACTTC
J gene: TRBJ1-6; clone size: once; V gene: TRBV2; D gene: -; CDR3 protein: CASTPGYNSPLHF; CDR3 DNA: TGTGCCAGCACCCCAGGGTATAATTCACCCCTCCACTTT
J gene: TRBJ1-4; clone size: once; V gene: TRBV6-5; D gene: -; CDR3 protein: CASTAGTTNEKLFF; CDR3 DNA: TGTGCCAGCACTGCAGGGACAACTAATGAAAAACTGTTTTTT
J gene: TRBJ1-5; clone size: -; V gene: TRBV12-5; D gene: -; CDR3 protein: CASGDRDSNQPQHF; CDR3 DNA: TGTGCTAGTGGTGACCGGGACAGCAATCAGCCCCAGCATTTT
J gene: TRBJ1-1; clone size: -; V gene: TRBV18; D gene: TRBD1; CDR3 protein: CASSPNDWTGREAFF; CDR3 DNA: TGTGCCAGCTCACCGAATGATTGGACAGGGCGGGAAGCTTTCTTT
J gene: TRBJ2-5; clone size: -; V gene: TRBV4-2; D gene: -; CDR3 protein: CASSQGLGETQYF; CDR3 DNA: TGTGCCAGCAGCCAAGGTCTGGGAGAGACCCAGTACTTC
J gene: TRBJ1-2; clone size: -; V gene: TRBV19; D gene: TRBD1; CDR3 protein: CASSMFGTGFSQGSYGYTF; CDR3 DNA: TGTGCCAGTAGTATGTTCGGGACAGGCTTCTCTCAGGGGAGCTATGGCTACACCTTC
J gene: TRBJ2-7; clone size: -; V gene: TRBV2; D gene: -; CDR3 protein: CASRAGSSWRASEQYF; CDR3 DNA: TGTGCCAGCCGGGCAGGATCTAGTTGGAGGGCCTCCGAGCAGTACTTC
J gene: TRBJ2-3; clone size: -; V gene: TRBV5-1; D gene: -; CDR3 protein: CASGAGRDTQYF; CDR3 DNA: TGCGCCAGCGGTGCGGGGCGGGATACGCAGTATTTT
J gene: TRBJ2-2; clone size: -; V gene: TRBV5-8; D gene: -; CDR3 protein: CASSYSGRESRSGELFF; CDR3 DNA: TGTGCCAGCAGCTACTCCGGGCGGGAATCAAGGTCCGGGGAGCTGTTTTTT
J gene: TRBJ2-2; clone size: -; V gene: TRBV19; D gene: TRBD2; CDR3 protein: CASSTGLAENTGELFF; CDR3 DNA: TGTGCCAGTAGTACCGGACTAGCGGAGAACACCGGGGAGCTGTTTTTT
J gene: TRBJ2-1; clone size: once; V gene: TRBV27; D gene: -; CDR3 protein: CASSVYNEQFF; CDR3 DNA: TGTGCCAGCAGTGTTTACAATGAGCAGTTCTTC
J gene: TRBJ2-1; clone size: -; V gene: TRBV18; D gene: TRBD1; CDR3 protein: CASSPKKGQDEYNWGQFF; CDR3 DNA: TGTGCCAGCTCACCAAAGAAGGGACAGGACGAGTATAATTGGGGGCAGTTCTTC
J gene: TRBJ2-5; clone size: -; V gene: TRBV27; D gene: TRBD2; CDR3 protein: CASSPTSGAFQETQYF; CDR3 DNA: TGTGCCAGCAGCCCGACTAGCGGGGCTTTCCAAGAGACCCAGTACTTC
J gene: TRBJ2-5; clone size: -; V gene: TRBV2; D gene: -; CDR3 protein: CASTEGETQYF; CDR3 DNA: TGTGCCAGCACGGAGGGGGAGACCCAGTACTTC
J gene: TRBJ2-2; clone size: once; V gene: TRBV9; D gene: -; CDR3 protein: CASSGQSSGNTGELFF; CDR3 DNA: TGTGCCAGCAGCGGACAAAGTTCGGGGAACACCGGGGAGCTGTTTTTT
J gene: TRBJ1-1; clone size: -; V gene: TRBV28; D gene: -; CDR3 protein: CASRLWGESGTEAFF; CDR3 DNA: TGTGCCAGCAGGCTTTGGGGCGAGTCAGGAACTGAAGCTTTCTTT
J gene: TRBJ1-6; clone size: -; V gene: TRBV7-9; D gene: TRBD1; CDR3 protein: CASSSRDSGPLHF; CDR3 DNA: TGTGCCAGCAGCTCCCGGGACAGTGGTCCCCTCCACTTT
J gene: TRBJ2-3; clone size: -; V gene: TRBV9; D gene: TRBD2; CDR3 protein: CASSRTSGLTDTQYF; CDR3 DNA: TGTGCCAGCAGCCGGACTAGCGGACTCACAGATACGCAGTATTTT
J gene: TRBJ1-4; clone size: once; V gene: TRBV28; D gene: -; CDR3 protein: CASSSRDGGIREKLFF; CDR3 DNA: TGTGCCAGCAGCTCCAGGGACGGTGGGATTCGGGAAAAACTGTTTTTT
J gene: TRBJ1-5; clone size: -; V gene: TRBV30; D gene: -; CDR3 protein: CAWTQGGSNQPQHF; CDR3 DNA: TGTGCCTGGACACAGGGCGGCAGCAATCAGCCCCAGCATTTT
J gene: TRBJ1-2; clone size: -; V gene: TRBV6-5; D gene: -; CDR3 protein: CAAGGLYGYTF; CDR3 DNA: TGTGCCGCGGGGGGGTTATATGGCTACACCTTC
J gene: TRBJ1-1; clone size: -; V gene: TRBV6-4; D gene: -; CDR3 protein: CASRGTGNTEAFF; CDR3 DNA: TGTGCCAGCAGAGGGACGGGGAACACTGAAGCTTTCTTT
J gene: TRBJ2-7; clone size: -; V gene: TRBV27; D gene: -; CDR3 protein: CASSLARDNPSYEQYF; CDR3 DNA: TGTGCCAGCAGTTTGGCCCGGGACAACCCCTCCTACGAGCAGTACTTC
J gene: TRBJ2-7; clone size: once; V gene: TRBV7-8; D gene: TRBD1; CDR3 protein: CASSLGTRGQPGHEQYF; CDR3 DNA: TGTGCCAGCAGCTTAGGGACCAGGGGGCAACCGGGTCACGAGCAGTACTTC
J gene: TRBJ1-1; clone size: -; V gene: TRBV30; D gene: -; CDR3 protein: CAWSVGGLQAFF; CDR3 DNA: TGTGCCTGGAGTGTGGGAGGATTGCAAGCTTTCTTT
J gene: TRBJ2-3; clone size: -; V gene: TRBV28; D gene: TRBD2; CDR3 protein: CASSPRLAGGTDTQYF; CDR3 DNA: TGTGCCAGCAGCCCGAGACTAGCGGGAGGCACAGATACGCAGTATTTT
J gene: TRBJ2-1; clone size: -; V gene: TRBV6-5; D gene: TRBD2; CDR3 protein: CASSYGGGAYNEQFF; CDR3 DNA: TGTGCCAGCAGTTACGGCGGGGGGGCGTACAATGAGCAGTTCTTC
J gene: TRBJ2-2; clone size: -; V gene: TRBV18; D gene: -; CDR3 protein: CASSPPSRGNTGELFF; CDR3 DNA: TGTGCCAGCTCACCACCGAGTCGGGGTAACACCGGGGAGCTGTTTTTT
J gene: TRBJ1-1; clone size: -; V gene: TRBV6-5; D gene: -; CDR3 protein: CASSYSGPMNTEAFF; CDR3 DNA: TGTGCCAGCAGTTACTCGGGCCCAATGAACACTGAAGCTTTCTTT
J gene: TRBJ2-7; clone size: -; V gene: TRBV5-1; D gene: TRBD1; CDR3 protein: CASSFTGTGSSYEQYF; CDR3 DNA: TGCGCCAGCAGTTTTACCGGGACAGGGAGCTCCTACGAGCAGTACTTC
J gene: TRBJ2-7; clone size: -; V gene: TRBV7-2; D gene: TRBD1; CDR3 protein: CASSRDRGYEQYF; CDR3 DNA: TGTGCCAGCAGCCGGGACAGGGGTTACGAGCAGTACTTC